The present entry profiles one T cell receptor beta chain with its context. What it recognizes is unknown. This CDR3 has 15 residues. CDR1 is SGHRS, CDR2 YFSETQ, per germline. Trimming took 4 bases from V and 4 from J, leaving 16 bases between them. A multiplex PCR was run with 60 Vbeta primers and 13 Jbeta primers. Profiling relied on immunoSEQ multiplex PCR, and the TCRdb table lists in-frame clones only, not all of them. The sample holds about 100,000 clones, about 74% seen once. This entry belongs to a study of cytomegalovirus exposure and HLA in healthy donors. Study-level results: A missense DCLRE1C variant was associated with V- and J-gene trimming of TCR beta chains in a later analysis, and an independent cohort replicated the association. The majority of CMV-associated TCR beta chains were reported as apparently HLA-restricted in a later analysis.

Though nominally healthy at sampling, donors likely had unrecorded immune exposures. The chain is built from TRBV5-1 and TRBJ2-3, with D perhaps matching TRBD1 (6 bases). The sample was PBMCs. This receptor was taken from a woman aged 40 to 49 in good health and CMV-seropositive. CDR3 sequence reads: CASSVGQSSPDTQYF. In DNA, the CDR3 is TGCGCCAGCAGCGTGGGACAAAGCTCCCCAGATACGCAGTATTTT.